The TCR beta chain under discussion was sequenced for a study of blood T cell repertoires in COVID-19. Original processing methods: Estimation of nucleated cell counts was performed using reference gene primer amplification. The table came from immunoSEQ multiplex PCR; TCRdb's copy has only in-frame clones and leaves some out. The DNA was the basis for D and trimming; V, J and clone size are from that table. The repertoire holds 110,000 or so clones, roughly 85% seen once, with more than 10% in the top ten. Trimming took 5 bases from V and 5 from J; bases not matched to a gene: 5. Germline values: CDR1 SGHTA, CDR2 FQGNSA. The CDR3 is 15 residues long.

The chain is built from TRBV7-2 and TRBJ1-6, with 8 bases aligning to TRBD1. This TCR came from a human donor in a cohort sampled during active COVID-19. The specimen was peripheral blood. The DNA of the CDR3 is TGTGCCAGCAGCCCGGGGGACAGGAATAATTCACCCCTCCACTTT. Amino acids: CASSPGDRNNSPLHF.